Shown below are 24 T cell receptor beta chains from a single sample sequenced in a study of blood T cell repertoires in COVID-19. Assay used: immunoSEQ multiplex PCR; TCRdb lists only in-frame clones, some missing. This table has 400,000 or so clones, approximately 91% appearing once. The sequenced sample was peripheral blood. The source of these receptors is a woman in her thirties or forties with COVID-19, enrolled during active disease.

V and J are TRBV2 and TRBJ2-1; 11 bases align to TRBD2. Unmatched junction bases numbered 3, after V lost 9 bases and J lost 2 bases. The CDR3 has 14 amino acids. CDR1 SNHLY and CDR2 FYNNEI come from the germline V gene. The CDR3 DNA is TGTGCCAGGGAACTAGCGGGGGCCTACAATGAGCAGTTCTTC. It yields the protein CARELAGAYNEQFF.

The J gene is TRBJ2-7, the V gene TRBV27; 8 bases fit TRBD2. The CDR3 runs to 14 residues. V dropped 8 bases and J dropped 4; count of bases not matched to a gene: 10. The germline V gene encodes CDR1 MNHEY and CDR2 SMNVEV (reference sequence). This CDR3 reads CASAGAGGTYEQYF. The CDR3 region has the DNA TGTGCCAGCGCGGGGGCGGGAGGCACTTACGAGCAGTACTTC.

Regarding this clone: Other DNA variants within this sample encode the same CDR3. V gene TRBV5-1 combines with J gene TRBJ2-7, with 10 bases aligning to TRBD1. CDR1 and CDR2 from the germline V gene are SGHRS and YFSETQ. CDR3 size: 15 residues. Losses at the gene ends were 2 bases for V and 2 bases for J; bases not matched to a gene: 4. CDR3 bases: TGCGCCAGCAGCTTAACCGGGACAGGGGCCTACGAGCAGTACTTC. Its protein is CASSLTGTGAYEQYF. Combining the CDR3 with reference TRBV5-1 and TRBJ2-7 gives the whole variable domain KAGVTQTPRYLIKTRGQQVTLSCSPISGHRSVSWYQQTPGQGLQFLFEYFSETQRNKGNFPGRFSGRQFSNSRSEMNVSTLELGDSALYLCASSLTGTGAYEQYFGPGTRLTVT.

The chain joins TRBV27 to TRBJ2-3, with D uncertain. Trimming removed 2 bases from V and 1 base from J, with 7 bases in between. The CDR3 is 14 residues long. CDR1 and CDR2 (germline): MNHEY, SMNVEV (reference sequence). The CDR3 reads CASSLDRGTDTQYF. CDR3 DNA: TGTGCCAGCAGTTTAGATCGGGGCACAGATACGCAGTATTTT.

This chain links TRBV5-1 with TRBJ2-5; the match to TRBD2 covers 13 bases. Germline V CDR1 and CDR2: SGHRS, YFSETQ. There are 16 residues in the CDR3. The V and J ends lost 4 bases and 9 bases, in that order; junction bases with no gene match: 12. The CDR3 DNA reads TGCGCCAGCAGCCCCCCGGTACTAGCGGGGGGGGCCTCCCAGTACTTC. Its protein is CASSPPVLAGGASQYF.

Written as DNA, the CDR3 is TGTGCCAGCAGCCTACGGAGGGGCACTGCTAATTCACCCCTCCACTTT. As protein: CASSLRRGTANSPLHF. The rearrangement joins TRBV7-8 to TRBJ1-6, with D tentatively TRBD1 (5 bases). V lost 5 bases and J lost 6, with 17 bases in between. The CDR3 runs 16 residues. Germline V gene data show CDR1 as SGHVS and CDR2 as FQNEAQ. Looking up the rest from reference TRBV7-8 and TRBJ1-6 gives the full variable domain: GAGVSQSPRYKVAKRGQDVALRCDPISGHVSLFWYQQALGQGPEFLTYFQNEAQLDKSGLPSDRFFAERPEGSVSTLKIQRTQQEDSAVYLCASSLRRGTANSPLHFGNGTRLTVT.

Only a few counts were recorded for this clone. The chain employs TRBV18 and TRBJ1-2; 7 bases match TRBD1. After removal of 3 bases from V and 6 bases from J, the junction contained 16 bases not matched to a gene. The CDR3 contains 17 residues. The germline gives CDR1 KGHSH, CDR2 LQKENI. The CDR3 nucleotides read TGTGCCAGCTCACCCCTGACCCCGGGACAGATGGGCGATGGCTACACCTTC. Translation: CASSPLTPGQMGDGYTF.

This chain joins TRBV10-1 and TRBJ1-5, with 12 bases matching TRBD1. Looked up from germline, CDR1 is WNHNN and CDR2 is SYGVQD (reference sequence). The J segment lost 9 bases and the V segment lost 5 bases, leaving 17 bases of the junction unmatched. The CDR3 is made up of 18 amino acids. CDR3 sequence (DNA): TGCGCCAGCAGTAACCGGGACAGGGGGCTCGGGGTGCGAGGGCCCCAGCATTTT. Its protein product is CASSNRDRGLGVRGPQHF.

The chain is built from TRBV11-2 and TRBJ1-5; no firm D call. From germline, CDR1 is SGHAT and CDR2 FQNNGV. The CDR3 has 12 residues. V lost 0 bases to trimming and J lost 7 bases, with 4 bases between them. CDR3 region: CASSLDLQPQHF. In DNA form, the CDR3 reads TGTGCCAGCAGCTTAGATCTCCAGCCCCAGCATTTT.

The rearrangement joins TRBV9 to TRBJ2-4, with a weak D call TRBD2 (5 bases). This CDR3 is built from 17 residues. Germline V lookup: CDR1 SGDLS, CDR2 YYNGEE. Trimming removed 3 bases from V and 3 bases from J, with 19 bases in between. The CDR3 DNA reads TGTGCCAGCAGCGCCCCGACCGCATACGGGGACAAAAACATTCAGTACTTC. Amino acid sequence: CASSAPTAYGDKNIQYF.

The CDR3 loop reads CASSFDRPISGNTIYF. The CDR3 DNA reads TGTGCCAGCAGTTTCGACAGGCCGATCTCTGGAAACACCATATATTTT. This chain connects TRBV6-5 to TRBJ1-3; a possible D gene is TRBD1 (6 bases). CDR1 MNHEY and CDR2 SVGAGI come from the germline V gene. The CDR3 runs 16 residues. Trimming took off 4 bases at V and 0 bases at J, with 13 bases between the two ends.

The chain employs TRBV6-2 or TRBV6-3 and TRBJ1-3; no clear D. CDR1 and CDR2 (germline): MNHEY, SVGEGT. The CDR3 is made up of 12 amino acids. Trimming cost V 6 bases and J 7 bases, with 10 bases left between them. CDR3 DNA: TGTGCCAGCAGCCCAACTACCAACACCATATATTTT. It specifies CASSPTTNTIYF.

This clone was detected only a few times. The chain is built from TRBV7-3 and TRBJ1-3; D might be TRBD1 (6 bases). The CDR3 has 12 residues. Trimming stripped 4 bases from V and 9 bases from J, with 10 bases between. Germline-derived CDR1 and CDR2 are SGHTA and FQGTGA. CDR3 loop: CASSSQGGTIYF. In DNA form, the CDR3 reads TGTGCCAGCAGCTCTCAAGGGGGCACCATATATTTT.

The J gene is TRBJ2-1, the V gene TRBV28; D might be TRBD1 (6 bases). Germline-derived CDR1 and CDR2 are MDHEN and SYDVKM. Trimming removed 6 bases from V and 6 bases from J, with 15 bases in between. CDR3 length: 14 residues. The CDR3 spells CASSRTVTVNEQFF. The CDR3 DNA reads as TGTGCCAGCAGCCGGACAGTAACAGTCAATGAGCAGTTCTTC. Combining the CDR3 with reference TRBV28 and TRBJ2-1 gives the whole variable domain DVKVTQSSRYLVKRTGEKVFLECVQDMDHENMFWYRQDPGLGLRLIYFSYDVKMKEKGDIPEGYSVSREKKERFSLILESASTNQTSMYLCASSRTVTVNEQFFGPGTRLTVL.

This chain links TRBV27 with TRBJ2-7; a weak D match, TRBD2 (6 bases). This CDR3 contains 15 residues. Trimming left V 6 bases short and J 6 bases short, with 21 bases between. Germline V gene data show CDR1 as MNHEY and CDR2 as SMNVEV (reference sequence). CDR3 amino acids: CASRHPGTAASEQYF. CDR3 nucleotides: TGTGCCAGCAGGCACCCCGGGACTGCCGCGTCCGAGCAGTACTTC.

The chain employs TRBV13 and TRBJ2-7, with D perhaps TRBD1 (6 bases). The V end lost 5 bases, the J end lost 1 base, and 15 bases lay between the germline ends. The CDR3 contains 15 residues. Germline CDR1 is PRHDT and CDR2 is FYEKMQ (reference sequence). The CDR3 protein is CASSLTGTPSYEQYF. DNA for the CDR3: TGTGCCAGCAGCCTGACCGGGACACCGTCCTACGAGCAGTACTTC.

This rearrangement joins TRBV9 to TRBJ1-2; D is perhaps TRBD1 (5 bases). V gave up 6 bases and J gave up 5 bases, with 14 bases separating them. Germline CDR1 SGDLS, CDR2 YYNGEE. The CDR3 extends over 13 amino acids. CDR3 loop: CASTLRGTYGYTF. For the CDR3, the DNA is TGTGCCAGCACCCTACGAGGGACTTATGGCTACACCTTC.

The sample holds a few counts of this clone. The chain carries TRBV15 and TRBJ1-5, with 7 bases that match TRBD1. The germline V gene encodes CDR1 LNHNV and CDR2 YYDKDF (reference sequence). With V trimmed by 1 base and J by 5 bases, 5 bases remained unmatched. The CDR3 covers 15 residues. CDR3 nucleotide sequence: TGTGCCACCAGCAGAGCCGGGGACAGCGATCAGCCCCAGCATTTT. Protein sequence: CATSRAGDSDQPQHF.

The gene calls are TRBV7-9 and TRBJ1-2; D unresolved. V was pared by 2 bases and J by 5 bases, with 9 bases between. CDR3 length: 13 amino acids. In germline, CDR1 is SEHNR, CDR2 FQNEAQ (reference sequence). The CDR3 sequence: CASSLSGFYGYTF. The CDR3 nucleotides read TGTGCCAGCAGCTTATCCGGGTTTTATGGCTACACCTTC.

This chain links TRBV5-1 with TRBJ1-5, with D perhaps TRBD1 (5 bases). Germline V lookup: CDR1 SGHRS, CDR2 YFSETQ. This CDR3 is 13 amino acids long. Trimming left V 3 bases short and J 7 bases short, with 11 bases between. The CDR3: CASSSQGGQPQHF. CDR3 in DNA: TGCGCCAGCAGCTCTCAGGGTGGGCAGCCCCAGCATTTT.

The V call is TRBV30, the J call TRBJ1-5; D is uncertain. The CDR3 extends over 13 amino acids. Germline-derived CDR1 and CDR2 are GTSNPN and SVGIG (reference sequence). The V end lost 3 bases, the J end lost 0 bases, and 6 bases lay between the germline ends. The CDR3 coding sequence is TGTGCCTGGAGCGGGAATAGCAATCAGCCCCAGCATTTT. Protein product: CAWSGNSNQPQHF.

The chain employs TRBV6-7 and TRBJ1-5; D is undetermined. TRBV6-7 qualifies as an ORF whose function is uncertain. V lost 7 bases to trimming and J lost 6 bases, with 13 bases between them. CDR3 length: 13 amino acids. CDR3 region: CASIPARGQPQHF. CDR3 nucleotide sequence: TGTGCCAGCATCCCCGCGCGGGGTCAGCCCCAGCATTTT.

The chain employs TRBV30 and TRBJ1-1; 9 nucleotides agree with TRBD1. In germline, CDR1 is GTSNPN, CDR2 SVGIG (reference sequence). The junction had 3 bases not matched to a gene; V was cut back by 7 bases and J by 6 bases. The CDR3 has 11 amino acids. The CDR3 nucleotides are TGTGCCTTGAGACAGGGGGCTGAAGCTTTCTTT. Protein sequence: CALRQGAEAFF.

The chain employs TRBV7-9 and TRBJ2-1; 15 nucleotides line up with TRBD2. Losses at the gene ends were 5 bases for V and 4 bases for J; bases not matched to a gene: 9. The length of the CDR3 is 18 residues. Per the germline V gene, CDR1 is SEHNR and CDR2 is FQNEAQ (reference sequence). The DNA of the CDR3 is TGTGCCAGCAGCCGAGGACTAGCGGGAGGGCCAGGTTACAATGAGCAGTTCTTC. It encodes CASSRGLAGGPGYNEQFF.